This T cell receptor (beta chain) was captured by sequencing in a study of read filtering for tumor transcriptome and immune sequencing. On the study more broadly: About 8 patients were R-ISS I, 16 were R-ISS II, over 5 were R-ISS III. RNA-seq yielded only roughly 85 to 1,400 TCR reads, IR-seq about 4.05 to 11 million.

Germline lookup yields CDR1 SGHNT and CDR2 YYREEE (reference sequence). The CDR3 is 15 residues long. The library was built from about 0.4 ug RNA with molecular barcoded adaptors for alpha/delta and beta/gamma chains. TCRdb recomputed calls from the reads with MiXCR, one row per CDR3 protein. The sample lists about 35,000 distinct CDR3 sequences, roughly an eighth occurring once. Worth noting for this clonotype: This may be a read error: a much more frequent sequence differs by one nucleotide.

Sequencing used a population of CD138-negative cells sorted from bone marrow. The TCR comes from a donor at least 40 years old with multiple myeloma. V usage is TRBV5-4 and J usage is TRBJ2-2; TRBD2 is a possible D gene (7 bases). This chain's CDR3 is CASSLVGGLTGELSF. CDR3 sequence (DNA): TGTGCCAGCAGCTTGGTCGGGGGGCTCACCGGGGAGCTGTCTTTT.